This TCR beta chain was obtained from a study of T cell responses to AZD1222 COVID-19 vaccine (dated by TCRdb to 2020 to 2022). For context, the study as a whole: AZD1222 recipients given second doses at about 4 weeks or at about 12 weeks were pooled, since spike-specific TCR depth and breadth were not found to differ between the two schedules. TCR sequencing covered 230 or so trial participants: 207 given two doses of AZD1222 and 26 given two doses of MenACWY control vaccine. Trial participants were enrolled into age subgroups of 18-55, 56-69 and 70-plus years, which contained 148, 28 and 57 TCR-sequenced participants, respectively.

The CDR3 regions of human TCRbeta chains were analyzed by immunosequencing. On the study's bioinformatics: Repertoire TCRs were matched against a reference library of SARS-CoV-2-specific TCRs generated with the MIRA antigen-specificity platform. Breadth was defined as the fraction of unique TCRs that were SARS-CoV-2-associated, and depth was defined as the fraction of total T cells that were SARS-CoV-2-associated. Using the MIRA data, each spike-specific TCR was mapped to the spike region that the TCR reacts to and placed in a CD4 or CD8 class. Log10-transformed breadth and depth values were compared by one-way ANOVA with Sidak's multiple comparisons tests. TCRdb took this table from immuneACCESS and kept in-frame rearrangements with V and J called. Such tables lack part of the clones; where checked against another copy, unresolved V genes explain under half of the gap, and the rest is unexplained. The DNA gave D and trimming, while V, J and clone size come from that table. This sample holds roughly 81,000 clones; about 86% were observed only once. The top ten constitute over 7.5% of the sample.

About this clone itself: The antigen it recognizes is unknown. Base qualities are not at hand, and no much larger clone is one base apart.

CDR1 SGHRS and CDR2 YFSETQ were looked up in the germline V gene. Counted from cysteine to phenylalanine, this CDR3 has 12 amino acids. The sequence is cut down to CDR3 DNA, 36 bases in frame from base 1. Between the V and J ends, shortened by 4 bases and 8 bases respectively, the junction contains 12 bases. Results the study describes overall, beyond this receptor: Reportedly, almost half of the unique spike-specific TCRs recognized epitopes lying outside the regions that are mutated in the B.1.351 and B.1.1.7 variants. After two AZD1222 doses, both the breadth and the depth of spike-specific TCRs were significantly higher than at day 0 and than in MenACWY recipients. Vaccine-associated CD4 TCRs spanned the whole spike protein, with dominant responses in regions 160-218 and 743-854. Conclusions about previously exposed vaccinees were limited because only a handful of AZD1222 recipients were SARS-CoV-2 seropositive at baseline. Participants were mostly white British, with more females than males. The authors suggested clonal diversity may have been underestimated. No day 14 peak-response samples were available, so repertoires were characterized only after the peak T cell response. The 56-69-year group was small, and its depth increase did not reach significance, likely because of low power.

What the time point label conveys for this sample: baseline before first vaccination. Vaccinee samples were obtained from the UK trials COV001 and COV002, which included a single-blind randomized controlled phase 2/3 trial of AZD1222 (ChAdOx1 nCoV-19) in healthy adults. For TCRbeta chain sequencing, PBMC samples were collected from trial participants at day 0 and at day 28 after the second dose. This material consisted of peripheral blood, taken on day 0 of AZD1222 vaccination. The V gene is TRBV5-1 and the J gene is TRBJ1-2; TRBD1 is perhaps the D gene, given 6 matching bases. This receptor was obtained from an adult in good health. In nucleotide form, the sequence is TGCGCCAGCAGCCCGGACAGTCAGGGCTACACCTTC. Its protein product is CASSPDSQGYTF.